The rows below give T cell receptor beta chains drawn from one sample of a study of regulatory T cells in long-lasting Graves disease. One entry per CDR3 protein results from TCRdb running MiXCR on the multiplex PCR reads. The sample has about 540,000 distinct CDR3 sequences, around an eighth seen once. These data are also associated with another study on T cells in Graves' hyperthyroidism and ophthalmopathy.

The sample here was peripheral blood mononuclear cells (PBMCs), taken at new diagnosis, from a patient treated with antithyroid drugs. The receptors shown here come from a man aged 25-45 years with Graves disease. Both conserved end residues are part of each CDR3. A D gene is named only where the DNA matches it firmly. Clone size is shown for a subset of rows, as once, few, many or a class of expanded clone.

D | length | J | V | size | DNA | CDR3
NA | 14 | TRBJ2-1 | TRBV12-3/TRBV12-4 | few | TGTGCCAGCAGTTTAGGGGACTGGAACAATGAGCAGTTCTTC | CASSLGDWNNEQFF
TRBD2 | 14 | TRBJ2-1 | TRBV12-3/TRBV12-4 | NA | TGTGCCAGCAGTCCGACTAGCGGGACGAATGAGCAGTTCTTC | CASSPTSGTNEQFF
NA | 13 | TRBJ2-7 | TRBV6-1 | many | TGTGCCAGCACTGACAGGTTTGCCTACGAGCAGTACTTC | CASTDRFAYEQYF
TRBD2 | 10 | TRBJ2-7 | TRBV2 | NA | TGTGCCAGCAGATCCGGGACTACCTACTTC | CASRSGTTYF
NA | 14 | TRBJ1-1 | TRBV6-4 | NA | TGTGCCAGCAGGGAGGGGGACACCCACACTGAAGCTTTCTTT | CASREGDTHTEAFF
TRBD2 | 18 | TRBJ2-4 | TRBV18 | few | TGTGCCAGCTCACCCGGGCTAGCGGGGACGCTAGCCAAAAACATTCAGTACTTC | CASSPGLAGTLAKNIQYF
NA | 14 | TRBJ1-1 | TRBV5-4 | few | TGTGCCAGCAGCTTTACTTACATGAACACTGAAGCTTTCTTT | CASSFTYMNTEAFF
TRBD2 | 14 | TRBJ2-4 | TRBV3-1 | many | TGTGCCAGCAGCCACGGGGGAGGGAAAAACATTCAGTACTTC | CASSHGGGKNIQYF
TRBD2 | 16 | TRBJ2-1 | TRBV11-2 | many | TGTGCCAGCAGCTTAAGGGCTAGCGGGAGATCCAATGAGCAGTTCTTC | CASSLRASGRSNEQFF
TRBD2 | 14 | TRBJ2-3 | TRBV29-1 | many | TGCAGCACCTCTGCGGGACTAGCGGCAGATACGCAGTATTTT | CSTSAGLAADTQYF
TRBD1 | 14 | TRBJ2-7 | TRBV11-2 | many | TGTGCCAGCAAGGCAGACAGGGGGCGCTTCGAGCAGTACTTC | CASKADRGRFEQYF
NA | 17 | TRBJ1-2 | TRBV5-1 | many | TGCGCCAGCAGCTTGGAATCAAGGGGACGGAGTCACTATGGCTACACCTTC | CASSLESRGRSHYGYTF
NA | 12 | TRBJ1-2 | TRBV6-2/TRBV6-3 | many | TGTGCCAGCAGTCCCCGGCACTATGGCTACACCTTC | CASSPRHYGYTF
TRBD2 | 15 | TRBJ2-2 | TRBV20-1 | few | TGCAGTGCTAGAAGGACGGGGGGGTATACCGGGGAGCTGTTTTTT | CSARRTGGYTGELFF
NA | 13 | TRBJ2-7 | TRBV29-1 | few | TGCAGCGTCGGCCTGACCGACCGCGACGAGCAGTACTTC | CSVGLTDRDEQYF
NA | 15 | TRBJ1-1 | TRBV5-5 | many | TGTGCCAGCAGCTTATGGGATCCCGGGAACACTGAAGCTTTCTTT | CASSLWDPGNTEAFF
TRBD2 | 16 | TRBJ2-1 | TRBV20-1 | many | TGCAGTGCTAGAGGGCGGACTAGCGGGAGGCGGAATGAGCAGTTCTTC | CSARGRTSGRRNEQFF
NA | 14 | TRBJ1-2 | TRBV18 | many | TGTGCCAGCTCACCAAGGGTCGGATATTATGGCTACACCTTC | CASSPRVGYYGYTF